Listed below are T cell receptor beta chains from one sample, sequenced in a study of blood T cell repertoires in COVID-19. Sequenced by immunoSEQ multiplex PCR; TCRdb stores in-frame clones only, minus some. The table lists over 110,000 clones, 75% to 90% of them singletons. The sequencing sample was made of PBMCs or T cells enriched from blood (not recorded which). These TCRs come from a man in his sixties who had recovered from COVID-19. CDR3s include the opening cysteine and the closing phenylalanine or tryptophan. The order of the fields is D gene, V gene, J gene, clone size, CDR3 DNA, CDR3 protein. A D gene is named only where the DNA matches it firmly. Rows give clone size only sometimes, using once, few, many, or a class for an expanded clone.

TRBD2	TRBV11-3	TRBJ2-7	once	TGTGCCAGCAGCTTGTCTAGCGGAACCTACGAGCAGTACTTC	CASSLSSGTYEQYF
TRBD1	TRBV27	TRBJ2-1	.	TGTGCCAGCAGTTTCATCAGGGGGGAGCAGTTCTTC	CASSFIRGEQFF
TRBD2	TRBV14	TRBJ2-5	.	TGTGCCAGCAGCCAAGATCCGAGCGGGAGATTTCAGACCCAGTACTTC	CASSQDPSGRFQTQYF
TRBD1	TRBV2	TRBJ1-4	.	TGTGCCAGCAGAAGGGACAGTAATGAAAAACTGTTTTTT	CASRRDSNEKLFF
.	TRBV6-5	TRBJ2-2	.	TGTGCCAGCAGTTACTATGTGCACAAAAACACCGGGGAGCTGTTTTTT	CASSYYVHKNTGELFF
.	TRBV7-2	TRBJ2-3	.	TGTGCCAGCAGCTTAGAGGGGGGGAGGGCAGATACGCAGTATTTT	CASSLEGGRADTQYF
TRBD1	TRBV18	TRBJ1-5	.	TGTGCCAGCTCACCCGGACAGGGAGGTGGTAATCAGCCCCAGCATTTT	CASSPGQGGGNQPQHF
TRBD2	TRBV3-1/TRBV3-2	TRBJ2-5	.	TGTGCCAGCAGCCAACTAGCGGGGGCCCGGCTGGAGACCCAGTACTTC	CASSQLAGARLETQYF
.	TRBV9	TRBJ2-1	.	TGTGCCAGCAGCGTGGGACAAGGATACAATGAGCAGTTCTTC	CASSVGQGYNEQFF
.	TRBV2	TRBJ1-1	.	TGTGCCAGCATGGCAGGGATCTCCACTGAAGCTTTCTTT	CASMAGISTEAFF
TRBD2	TRBV10-2	TRBJ2-7	.	TGCGCCAGCAGCCTAAGCGGGAGGGGAGTAAACGAGCAGTACTTC	CASSLSGRGVNEQYF
.	TRBV16	TRBJ1-4	.	TGTGCCAGCAGCCGTCAGTTGCAGGGTGAAAAACTGTTTTTT	CASSRQLQGEKLFF
.	TRBV7-9	TRBJ1-6	.	TGTGCCAGCAGCTTCAGCAGGTCACCCCTCCACTTT	CASSFSRSPLHF
TRBD1	TRBV28	TRBJ1-4	.	TGTGCCAGCAGTTTAGGGACAGGCCTTAATGAAAAACTGTTTTTT	CASSLGTGLNEKLFF
.	TRBV18	TRBJ2-7	.	TGTGCCAGCTCACCACGGGAGGTATACGAGCAGTACTTC	CASSPREVYEQYF
TRBD2	TRBV19	TRBJ2-7	.	TGTGCCAGTAGTATTCTGACTAGCGGGCCGCCCTACGAGCAGTACTTC	CASSILTSGPPYEQYF
.	TRBV7-8	TRBJ1-1	.	TGTGCCAGCAGCCCGCCCCGTGGTCGGAGGGCTGAAGCTTTCTTT	CASSPPRGRRAEAFF
TRBD2	TRBV5-1	TRBJ2-2	.	TGCGCCAGCAGCTTGGATCCCCGGGGGGCCGGGGAGCTGTTTTTT	CASSLDPRGAGELFF
.	TRBV6-5	TRBJ1-1	.	TGTGCCAGCAGCCCCTTCGGGAACACTGAAGCTTTCTTT	CASSPFGNTEAFF
TRBD1	TRBV7-9	TRBJ1-5	.	TGTGCCAGCAGCTCGACAGGGCGGGATCAGCCCCAGCATTTT	CASSSTGRDQPQHF
.	TRBV29-1	TRBJ2-7	once	TGCAGCGCTAAAAACTACGAGCAGTACTTC	CSAKNYEQYF
TRBD1	TRBV27	TRBJ2-1	.	TGTGCCAGCAGTTCCACAGGGGGTAACAATGAGCAGTTCTTC	CASSSTGGNNEQFF
TRBD1	TRBV5-1	TRBJ2-5	.	TGCGCCAGCAGCTTGGGGACAGGTGAAGAGACCCAGTACTTC	CASSLGTGEETQYF
TRBD1	TRBV4-2	TRBJ1-5	once	TGTGCCAGCAGCTCCGGACAGGGGGAACAGCCCCAGCATTTT	CASSSGQGEQPQHF